The rows below give T cell receptor beta chains drawn from one sample of a study of breast tumors, draining lymph nodes, adjacent tissues. TCRdb passed the multiplex PCR reads through MiXCR, listing each CDR3 protein once. The data show approximately 100,000 distinct CDR3 sequences, around 20% seen once. Material for sequencing was axillary lymph node tissue. These receptors came from a female donor with breast cancer. Some clones in this sample may be carry-over from other donors' samples. CDR3s include the opening cysteine and the closing phenylalanine or tryptophan. The order of the fields is J gene, CDR3 length, V gene, D gene, clone size, CDR3 DNA, CDR3 protein. The D gene is left open where the match is weak. Part of the rows lack a size; the others show once, few, many or a class for expanded clones.

J gene: TRBJ2-7
CDR3 length: 14
V gene: TRBV14
D gene: NA
clone size: once
CDR3 DNA: TGTGCCAGCAGCCAAGAAGGCCCCCCTCGGGAGCAGTACTTC
CDR3 protein: CASSQEGPPREQYF

J gene: TRBJ1-5
CDR3 length: 15
V gene: TRBV3-1
D gene: NA
clone size: many
CDR3 DNA: TGTGCCAGCAGCCAAGTGGACAGCCCTCATCAGCCCCAGCATTTT
CDR3 protein: CASSQVDSPHQPQHF

J gene: TRBJ2-5
CDR3 length: 15
V gene: TRBV19
D gene: TRBD1
clone size: many
CDR3 DNA: TGTGCCAGTAGTACCGGGACAGGTCCCCAAGAGACCCAGTACTTC
CDR3 protein: CASSTGTGPQETQYF

J gene: TRBJ2-3
CDR3 length: 15
V gene: TRBV5-4
D gene: NA
clone size: few
CDR3 DNA: TGTGCCAGCAGCACGGAGAAGGGGCGGGCAGATACGCAGTATTTT
CDR3 protein: CASSTEKGRADTQYF

J gene: TRBJ2-1
CDR3 length: 12
V gene: TRBV29-1
D gene: NA
clone size: many
CDR3 DNA: TGCAGCGTCGTACTAGTTTACAATGAGCAGTTCTTC
CDR3 protein: CSVVLVYNEQFF

J gene: TRBJ2-1
CDR3 length: 12
V gene: TRBV28
D gene: NA
clone size: NA
CDR3 DNA: TGTGCCAGCACCGCTAGTAACAATGAGCAGTTCTTC
CDR3 protein: CASTASNNEQFF

J gene: TRBJ2-1
CDR3 length: 17
V gene: TRBV20-1
D gene: TRBD2
clone size: many
CDR3 DNA: TGCAGTGCTAGAGATTTACGGGGACTAGAACGAAACAATGAGCAGTTCTTC
CDR3 protein: CSARDLRGLERNNEQFF

J gene: TRBJ1-2
CDR3 length: 14
V gene: TRBV9
D gene: NA
clone size: many
CDR3 DNA: TGTGCCAGCAGCGTAGGGGGCAGCCGAGCTGGCTACACCTTC
CDR3 protein: CASSVGGSRAGYTF

J gene: TRBJ2-6
CDR3 length: 17
V gene: TRBV2
D gene: NA
clone size: many
CDR3 DNA: TGTGCCAGCAGACCTACCGTCGACAGCTCTGGGGCCAACGTCCTGACTTTC
CDR3 protein: CASRPTVDSSGANVLTF

J gene: TRBJ2-1
CDR3 length: 17
V gene: TRBV13
D gene: TRBD2
clone size: NA
CDR3 DNA: TGTGCCAGCAGCTCCGGAGGAATAGCGGGGCTGCTTGATGTGCAGTTCTTC
CDR3 protein: CASSSGGIAGLLDVQFF

J gene: TRBJ2-7
CDR3 length: 13
V gene: TRBV19
D gene: NA
clone size: many
CDR3 DNA: TGTGCCAGTAGTACCTCCTCGCGGTACGAGCAGTACTTC
CDR3 protein: CASSTSSRYEQYF

J gene: TRBJ2-2
CDR3 length: 15
V gene: TRBV5-1
D gene: NA
clone size: NA
CDR3 DNA: TGCGCCAGCAGCTTGGCCAGGGGCCACACCGGGGAGCTGTTTTTT
CDR3 protein: CASSLARGHTGELFF

J gene: TRBJ1-1
CDR3 length: 13
V gene: TRBV7-8
D gene: NA
clone size: NA
CDR3 DNA: TGTGCCAGCAGGTACATGGGAGCCACTGAAGCTTTCTTT
CDR3 protein: CASRYMGATEAFF

J gene: TRBJ1-1
CDR3 length: 14
V gene: TRBV2
D gene: NA
clone size: NA
CDR3 DNA: TGTGCCAGCAGTGAATGGGGGGAGAACACTGAAGCTTTCTTT
CDR3 protein: CASSEWGENTEAFF

J gene: TRBJ2-5
CDR3 length: 16
V gene: TRBV20-1
D gene: NA
clone size: many
CDR3 DNA: TGCAGTGCTAAAAGGACCGGGGTCGGGAGAAAAGAGACCCAGTACTTC
CDR3 protein: CSAKRTGVGRKETQYF

J gene: TRBJ2-1
CDR3 length: 17
V gene: TRBV27
D gene: TRBD2
clone size: once
CDR3 DNA: TGTGCCAGCAGTTTACAAGCGGGAAAGAGCTCCTACAATGAGCAGTTCTTC
CDR3 protein: CASSLQAGKSSYNEQFF

J gene: TRBJ2-7
CDR3 length: 15
V gene: TRBV10-3
D gene: NA
clone size: many
CDR3 DNA: TGTGCCATCAGTGAGTCGGCAGGGAGTCCCTACGAGCAGTACTTC
CDR3 protein: CAISESAGSPYEQYF

J gene: TRBJ1-5
CDR3 length: 13
V gene: TRBV19
D gene: TRBD1
clone size: many
CDR3 DNA: TGTGCCAGTACCGGACAGGCCAATCAGCCCCAGCATTTT
CDR3 protein: CASTGQANQPQHF

J gene: TRBJ2-5
CDR3 length: 13
V gene: TRBV30
D gene: TRBD1
clone size: many
CDR3 DNA: TGTGCCTGGGGGACAGGGTTGTCCGAGACCCAGTACTTC
CDR3 protein: CAWGTGLSETQYF

J gene: TRBJ2-1
CDR3 length: 12
V gene: TRBV15
D gene: NA
clone size: many
CDR3 DNA: TGTGCCACCAGCAGTTCCAGCGGTGAGCAGTTCTTC
CDR3 protein: CATSSSSGEQFF

J gene: TRBJ2-1
CDR3 length: 14
V gene: TRBV11-2
D gene: NA
clone size: NA
CDR3 DNA: TGTGCCAGCAGCACACCACCCGTTAACAATGAGCAGTTCTTC
CDR3 protein: CASSTPPVNNEQFF

J gene: TRBJ1-6
CDR3 length: 17
V gene: TRBV6-5
D gene: NA
clone size: few
CDR3 DNA: TGTGCCAGCAGCCAAGAACCGATGAGCTCCTATAATTCACCCCTCCACTTT
CDR3 protein: CASSQEPMSSYNSPLHF

J gene: TRBJ2-7
CDR3 length: 15
V gene: TRBV28
D gene: TRBD1
clone size: many
CDR3 DNA: TGTGCCAGCAGTTCGGGCGGGACAGGGTCAGGGGAGCAGTACTTC
CDR3 protein: CASSSGGTGSGEQYF

J gene: TRBJ1-2
CDR3 length: 16
V gene: TRBV2
D gene: TRBD1
clone size: NA
CDR3 DNA: TGTGCCAGCAGTGAAGCGGCCGGGACAGGGTTCGGAGGCTACACCTTC
CDR3 protein: CASSEAAGTGFGGYTF

J gene: TRBJ2-5
CDR3 length: 14
V gene: TRBV7-9
D gene: NA
clone size: many
CDR3 DNA: TGTGCCAGCAGCTTAGGTCAGCAACAAGAGACCCAGTACTTC
CDR3 protein: CASSLGQQQETQYF

J gene: TRBJ1-2
CDR3 length: 16
V gene: TRBV4-2
D gene: TRBD1
clone size: many
CDR3 DNA: TGTGCCAGCAGCCACGCCAAGGGGACAGGGGTCTATGGCTACACCTTC
CDR3 protein: CASSHAKGTGVYGYTF

J gene: TRBJ2-1
CDR3 length: 14
V gene: TRBV5-1
D gene: NA
clone size: NA
CDR3 DNA: TGCGCCAGCAGCTTGGGCGGGAACAGGAATGAGCAGTTCTTC
CDR3 protein: CASSLGGNRNEQFF

J gene: TRBJ2-1
CDR3 length: 13
V gene: TRBV4-2
D gene: NA
clone size: medium-sized
CDR3 DNA: TGTGCCAGCAGTCCGGGTCCGGGCAATGAGCAGTTCTTC
CDR3 protein: CASSPGPGNEQFF

J gene: TRBJ2-7
CDR3 length: 15
V gene: TRBV11-2
D gene: NA
clone size: many
CDR3 DNA: TGTGCCAGCAGCTTATTTACAGGGCCCTCCTACGAGCAGTACTTC
CDR3 protein: CASSLFTGPSYEQYF

J gene: TRBJ2-5
CDR3 length: 20
V gene: TRBV20-1
D gene: NA
clone size: NA
CDR3 DNA: TGCAGTGCTAGTCTCGGGTCTTTCTCGACAAATGCCAACCGACAGGAGACCCAGTACTTC
CDR3 protein: CSASLGSFSTNANRQETQYF